This T cell receptor (beta chain) derives from a study of identical twins. Findings of the study overall: Invariant populations such as MAIT and iNKT cells could partly muddle zero-insertion analyses.

Remarks on this clonotype: Its matching antigen is unknown.

V was shortened by 1 base and J by 12 bases, with 10 bases between the two germline ends. Germline CDR1 DFQATT, CDR2 SNEGSKA (reference sequence). The CDR3 extends over 11 amino acids. TCRdb called the 5' RACE reads again in MiXCR, with one record for every CDR3 protein. Of a few hundred thousand distinct CDR3 sequences in the sample, approximately 16% are singletons; the top ten hold roughly 0.46%. Healthy Caucasians provided all donations. The sample was also linked to a second study, of yellow fever vaccine responses in identical twins. That source reports: Each twin's T cell response to the vaccine was reported to look partly convergent and partly personalized.

This sequence was found in a woman under 30 in good health. The J gene is TRBJ1-5, the V gene TRBV20-1, with a tentative D call TRBD1 (5 bases). Sequenced: CD4+ T cells sorted from blood. CDR3 residues: CSARVGQGQHF. CDR3 in DNA: TGCAGTGCTAGAGTTGGGCAGGGCCAGCATTTT.